This TCR beta chain originates from a study of blood T cell repertoires in COVID-19. The overall study: Material from acute and convalescent COVID-19 was sourced from the United States, Italy and Spain.

This clone was counted only a few times. Assignments of participants to cohorts depended upon their own reported clinical history. Germline V gives CDR1 MGHRA, CDR2 YSYEKL. The CDR3 totals 14 residues. V gave up 2 bases and J gave up 4 bases, with 11 bases separating them. In the original processing: Reference gene primer amplification yielded estimated nucleated cell counts. Data came from immunoSEQ multiplex PCR; TCRdb stores just in-frame clones and leaves some out. V and J calls and clone size follow that table, whereas D and trimming were derived from the DNA. The table records a few hundred thousand clones, 80% to 90% of them present only once.

The receptor was isolated from a man younger than 35 who had recovered from COVID-19. The chain joins TRBV4-1 to TRBJ1-2; D is unclear. Sequenced: PBMCs or T cells enriched from blood (not recorded which). The CDR3 DNA sequence: TGCGCCAGCAGCCAATCCGCTCGGGGCTATGGCTACACCTTC. Amino acid sequence: CASSQSARGYGYTF.